This T cell receptor beta chain was documented in a study of CD8+ T cells in alopecia areata (dated by TCRdb to between 2018 and 2020). Notes on the research overall: High-throughput TCRbeta sequencing was used to examine T cell clonal expansion in alopecia areata in both the C3H/HeJ mouse model and human patients. Scalp tissue and sorted CD4+ and CD8+ peripheral blood T cells from patchy and totalis/universalis alopecia areata patients and from healthy controls were covered by human TCRbeta sequencing. Scalp clonality was compared across normal scalp (n=4), patchy alopecia areata scalp (n=8), and alopecia totalis/universalis scalp (n=8). The RNA source kit depended on sample type: the PAXgene miRNA kit for fixed scalp, the miRNeasy kit for PBMCs, and the RNeasy kit for mouse skin. TCRbeta CDR3 regions were amplified by immunoSEQ multiplex PCR with 35 Vbeta forward and 13 Jbeta reverse primers.

Libraries were prepared through the immunoSEQ multiplex PCR assay. To provide template for TCR sequencing, every sample had RNA extracted and reverse transcribed into cDNA. First-strand cDNA was synthesized using SuperScript III with a 2:1 mix of oligo-dT and random hexamers. A synthetic immune receptor repertoire was used to assess amplification bias, and residual bias was removed computationally. In the paper's pipeline: Raw reads were preprocessed to remove errors, and CDR3 was defined by IMGT conventions from the conserved cysteine to phenylalanine. Clonality was computed by normalizing Shannon entropy by log2 of the number of productive unique TCRs and subtracting the result from 1. Whether scalp clones were CD4 or CD8 was inferred by matching scalp TCRbeta sequences against CD4 and CD8 repertoires sorted from blood. In its TCRdb copy, this immuneACCESS table keeps in-frame sequences only and misses some clones. Where compared with another copy, unresolved V genes explain less than half of these, and the others have no known cause. V and J calls plus clone size are reproduced from that table; the DNA served to infer D and trimming. Recorded for this sample are around 150,000 clones; less than 65% of them occurred a single time. In total, the top ten clones hold 30% to 45% of the sample.

What the authors observed across the whole study: Shared TCR sequences between patients were less evident than in mice, which may be partly attributable to HLA diversity in the patient population. Compared with normal scalp, lesional scalp, particularly in alopecia totalis/universalis, had higher clonality and more expanded CD8+ clones, which suggests antigenic drive. Scalp TCR repertoire analysis is complicated because resident alphabeta T cells in normal human skin are also sequenced, whereas mouse skin is dominated by gammadelta T cells.

PBMCs were separated by density centrifugation and stained for CD3, CD4 and CD8, after which CD4+ and CD8+ T cells were sorted on a FACSAria. Scalp biopsies and blood samples were obtained from unaffected controls. Taken from the germline V gene (reference sequence), the CDR1 and CDR2 loops are SEHNR and FQNEAQ. V and J lose 4 bases and 3 bases, and a span of 13 bases separates them. Including the terminal cysteine and phenylalanine, the CDR3 comprises 14 residues. The CDR3 DNA has 42 bases and is translated from base 1. Of note for this clone: Its antigen is currently not known. No base qualities exist here, and no much larger clone lies one base off it.

The rearranged segments are TRBV7-9 and TRBJ2-7; TRBD2 is a weak D gene call, 6 bases matching. The specimen was CD8+ T cells sorted from blood. The clonotype originates from a human donor in good health. The nucleotide sequence is TGTGCCAGCAGCTCCCCCGGGAGCCACTACGAGCAGTACTTC. The resulting protein is CASSSPGSHYEQYF.